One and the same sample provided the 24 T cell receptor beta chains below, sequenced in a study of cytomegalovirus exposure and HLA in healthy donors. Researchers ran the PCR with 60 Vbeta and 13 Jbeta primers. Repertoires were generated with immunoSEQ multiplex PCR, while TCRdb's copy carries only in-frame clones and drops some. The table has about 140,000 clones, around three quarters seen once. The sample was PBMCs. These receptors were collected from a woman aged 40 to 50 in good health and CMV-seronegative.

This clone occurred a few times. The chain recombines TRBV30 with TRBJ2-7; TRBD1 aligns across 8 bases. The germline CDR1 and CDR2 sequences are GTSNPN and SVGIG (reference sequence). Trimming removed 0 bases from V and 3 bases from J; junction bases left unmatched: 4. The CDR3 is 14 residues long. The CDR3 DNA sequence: TGTGCCTGGAGTGTACCAGGGGGCTACTACGAGCAGTACTTC. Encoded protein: CAWSVPGGYYEQYF.

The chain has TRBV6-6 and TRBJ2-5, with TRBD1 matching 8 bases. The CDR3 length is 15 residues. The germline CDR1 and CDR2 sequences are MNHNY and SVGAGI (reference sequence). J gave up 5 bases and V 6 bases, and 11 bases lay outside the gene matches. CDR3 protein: CASRVGQGKEETQYF. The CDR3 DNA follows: TGTGCCAGCAGGGTAGGACAGGGCAAGGAGGAGACCCAGTACTTC.

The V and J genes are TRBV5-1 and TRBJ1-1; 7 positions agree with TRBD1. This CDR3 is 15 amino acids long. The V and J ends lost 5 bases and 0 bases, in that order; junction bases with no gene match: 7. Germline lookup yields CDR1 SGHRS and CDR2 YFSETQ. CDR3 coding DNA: TGCGCCAGCAGTTCAGGGGGTAGTTTGAACACTGAAGCTTTCTTT. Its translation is CASSSGGSLNTEAFF.

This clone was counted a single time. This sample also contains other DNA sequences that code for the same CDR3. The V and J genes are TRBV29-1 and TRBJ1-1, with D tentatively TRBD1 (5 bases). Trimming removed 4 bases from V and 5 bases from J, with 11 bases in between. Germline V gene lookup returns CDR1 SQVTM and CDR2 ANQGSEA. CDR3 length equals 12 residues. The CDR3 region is CSVGREGTEAFF. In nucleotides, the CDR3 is TGCAGCGTTGGGCGGGAGGGGACTGAAGCTTTCTTT.

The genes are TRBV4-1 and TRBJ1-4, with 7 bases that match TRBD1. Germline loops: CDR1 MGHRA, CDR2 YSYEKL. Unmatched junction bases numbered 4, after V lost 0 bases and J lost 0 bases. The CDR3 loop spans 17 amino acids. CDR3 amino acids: CASSQEVGTATNEKLFF. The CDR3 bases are TGCGCCAGCAGCCAAGAAGTCGGGACAGCAACTAATGAAAAACTGTTTTTT.

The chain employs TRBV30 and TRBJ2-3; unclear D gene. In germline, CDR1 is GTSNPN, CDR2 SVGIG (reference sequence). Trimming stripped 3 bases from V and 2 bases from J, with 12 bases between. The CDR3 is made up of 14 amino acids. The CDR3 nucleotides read TGTGCCTGGAGCTCACCGACACCCACAGATACGCAGTATTTT. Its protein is CAWSSPTPTDTQYF.

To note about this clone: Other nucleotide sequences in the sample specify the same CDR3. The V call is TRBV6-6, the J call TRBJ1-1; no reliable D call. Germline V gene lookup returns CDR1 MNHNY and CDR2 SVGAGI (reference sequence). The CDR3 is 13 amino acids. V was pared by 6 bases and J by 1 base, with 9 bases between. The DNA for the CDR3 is TGTGCCAGCAGCCCCACTGAGAACACTGAAGCTTTCTTT. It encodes CASSPTENTEAFF.

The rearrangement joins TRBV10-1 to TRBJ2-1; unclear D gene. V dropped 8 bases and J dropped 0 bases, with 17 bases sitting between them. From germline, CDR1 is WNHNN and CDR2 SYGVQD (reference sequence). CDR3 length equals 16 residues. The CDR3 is CASQRSSSSSYNEQFF. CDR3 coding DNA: TGCGCCAGCCAAAGATCCTCCTCGAGCTCCTACAATGAGCAGTTCTTC.

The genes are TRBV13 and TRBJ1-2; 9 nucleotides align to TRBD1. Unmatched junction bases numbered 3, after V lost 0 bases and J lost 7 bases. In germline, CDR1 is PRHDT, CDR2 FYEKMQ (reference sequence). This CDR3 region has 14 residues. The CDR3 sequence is CASSLGQGATGYTF. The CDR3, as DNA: TGTGCCAGCAGCTTAGGACAGGGGGCGACTGGCTACACCTTC.

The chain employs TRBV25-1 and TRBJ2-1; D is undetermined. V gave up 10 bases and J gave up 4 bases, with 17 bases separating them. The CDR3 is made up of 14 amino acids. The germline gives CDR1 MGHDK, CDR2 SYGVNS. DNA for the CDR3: TGTGCCACCCAACCCCTCTTGGAGTACAATGAGCAGTTCTTC. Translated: CATQPLLEYNEQFF.

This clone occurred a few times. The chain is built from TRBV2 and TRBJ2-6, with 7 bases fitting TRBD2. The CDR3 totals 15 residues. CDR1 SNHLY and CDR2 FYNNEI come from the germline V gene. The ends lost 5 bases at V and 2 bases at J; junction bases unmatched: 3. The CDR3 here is CASSSGGAGANVLTF. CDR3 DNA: TGTGCCAGCAGTTCGGGGGGAGCTGGGGCCAACGTCCTGACTTTC.

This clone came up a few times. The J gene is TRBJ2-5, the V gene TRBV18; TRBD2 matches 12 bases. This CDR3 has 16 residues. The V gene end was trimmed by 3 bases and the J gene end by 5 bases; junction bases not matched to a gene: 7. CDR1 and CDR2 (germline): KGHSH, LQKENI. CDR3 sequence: CASSPRTSGVGETQYF. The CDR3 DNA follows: TGTGCCAGCTCACCCCGGACTAGCGGGGTTGGGGAGACCCAGTACTTC.

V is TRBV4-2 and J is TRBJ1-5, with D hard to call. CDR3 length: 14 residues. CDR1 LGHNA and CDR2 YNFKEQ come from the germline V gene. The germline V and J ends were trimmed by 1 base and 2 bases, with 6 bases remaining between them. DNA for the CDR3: TGTGCCAGCAGCCAAGGTACAGGCAATCAGCCCCAGCATTTT. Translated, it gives CASSQGTGNQPQHF.

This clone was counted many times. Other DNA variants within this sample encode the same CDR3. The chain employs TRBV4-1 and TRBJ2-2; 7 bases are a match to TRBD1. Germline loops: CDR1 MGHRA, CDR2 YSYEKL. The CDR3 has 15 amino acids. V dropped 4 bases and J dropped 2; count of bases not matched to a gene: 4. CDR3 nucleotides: TGCGCCAGCAGCCGACGACAGGGCAACACCGGGGAGCTGTTTTTT. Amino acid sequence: CASSRRQGNTGELFF.

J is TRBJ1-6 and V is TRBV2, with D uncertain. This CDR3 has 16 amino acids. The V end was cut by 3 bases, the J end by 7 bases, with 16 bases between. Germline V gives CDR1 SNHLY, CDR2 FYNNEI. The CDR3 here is CASSDRDPGGNSPLHF. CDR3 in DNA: TGTGCCAGCAGTGACCGGGATCCCGGAGGAAATTCACCCCTCCACTTT.

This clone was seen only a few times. The CDR3 loop reads CASLRTSGIYEQYF. The CDR3 nucleotides read TGTGCCAGCCTCCGAACTAGCGGGATTTACGAGCAGTACTTC. The chain combines TRBV2 with TRBJ2-7; 10 bases line up with TRBD2. The CDR3 totals 14 residues. The germline V gene encodes CDR1 SNHLY and CDR2 FYNNEI. J gave up 4 bases and V 8 bases, and 8 bases lay outside the gene matches.

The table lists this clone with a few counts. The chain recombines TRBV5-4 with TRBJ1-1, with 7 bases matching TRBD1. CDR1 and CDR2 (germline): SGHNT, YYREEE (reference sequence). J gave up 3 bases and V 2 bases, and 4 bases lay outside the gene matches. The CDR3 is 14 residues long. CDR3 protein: CASSFDRADTEAFF. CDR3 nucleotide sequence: TGTGCCAGCAGCTTTGACAGGGCCGACACTGAAGCTTTCTTT.

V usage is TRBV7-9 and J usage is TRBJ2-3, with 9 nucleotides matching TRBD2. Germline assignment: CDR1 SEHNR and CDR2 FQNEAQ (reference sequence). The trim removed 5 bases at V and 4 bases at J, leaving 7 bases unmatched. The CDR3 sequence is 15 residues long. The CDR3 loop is CASSPRSGSPDTQYF. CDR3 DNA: TGTGCCAGCAGCCCACGTAGCGGGAGTCCAGATACGCAGTATTTT. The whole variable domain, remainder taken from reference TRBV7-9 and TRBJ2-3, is DTGVSQNPRHKITKRGQNVTFRCDPISEHNRLYWYRQTLGQGPEFLTYFQNEAQLEKSRLLSDRFSAERPKGSFSTLEIQRTEQGDSAMYLCASSPRSGSPDTQYFGPGTRLTVL.

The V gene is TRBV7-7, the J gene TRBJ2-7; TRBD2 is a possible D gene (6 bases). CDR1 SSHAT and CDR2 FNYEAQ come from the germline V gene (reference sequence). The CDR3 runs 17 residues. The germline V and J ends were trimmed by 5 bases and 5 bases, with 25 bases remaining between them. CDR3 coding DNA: TGTGCCAGCAGCCGTGGGACTGCCGTTTTTCCCTACGACGAGCAGTACTTC. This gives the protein CASSRGTAVFPYDEQYF.

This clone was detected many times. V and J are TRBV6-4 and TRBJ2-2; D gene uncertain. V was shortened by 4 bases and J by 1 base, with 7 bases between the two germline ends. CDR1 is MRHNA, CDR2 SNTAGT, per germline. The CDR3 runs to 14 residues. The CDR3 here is CASSAPENTGELFF. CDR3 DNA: TGTGCCAGCAGTGCACCAGAGAACACCGGGGAGCTGTTTTTT.

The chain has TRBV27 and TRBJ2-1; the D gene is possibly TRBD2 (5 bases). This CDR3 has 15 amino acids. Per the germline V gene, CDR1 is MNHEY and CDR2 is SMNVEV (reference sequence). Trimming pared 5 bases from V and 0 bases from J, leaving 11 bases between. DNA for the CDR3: TGTGCCAGCAGTCATAGGACTCCCTCCTACAATGAGCAGTTCTTC. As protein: CASSHRTPSYNEQFF.

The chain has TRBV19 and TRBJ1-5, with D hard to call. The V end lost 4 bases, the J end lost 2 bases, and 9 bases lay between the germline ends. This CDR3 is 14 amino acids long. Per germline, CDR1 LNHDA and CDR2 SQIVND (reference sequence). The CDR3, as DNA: TGTGCCAGTAGTACGGGGATGGGCAATCAGCCCCAGCATTTT. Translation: CASSTGMGNQPQHF.

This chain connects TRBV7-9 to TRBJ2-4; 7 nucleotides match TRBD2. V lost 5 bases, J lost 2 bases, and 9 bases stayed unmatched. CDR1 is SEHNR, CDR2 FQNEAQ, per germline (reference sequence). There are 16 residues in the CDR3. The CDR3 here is CASSTRGGNTKNIQYF. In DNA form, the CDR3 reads TGTGCCAGCAGCACCCGCGGGGGAAACACCAAAAACATTCAGTACTTC.

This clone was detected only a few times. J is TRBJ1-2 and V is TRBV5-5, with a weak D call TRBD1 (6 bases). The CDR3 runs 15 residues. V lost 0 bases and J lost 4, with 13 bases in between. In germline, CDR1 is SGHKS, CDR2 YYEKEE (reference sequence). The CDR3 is CASSLVPGQIYGYTF. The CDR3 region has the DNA TGTGCCAGCAGCTTGGTTCCCGGACAGATCTATGGCTACACCTTC.